The 25 T cell receptor beta chains below all came from one sample that was sequenced in a study of monozygotic twins with inflammatory bowel disease. Reanalyzing the 5' RACE reads, TCRdb keeps one entry per CDR3 protein, without DNA. In total, the table holds fewer than 550,000 distinct CDR3 sequences. The specimen sequenced was blood. The receptors stem from a human donor with ulcerative colitis or Crohn's disease, or a healthy co-twin of an affected twin (not recorded which).

This chain connects TRBV5-1 to TRBJ1-4. This CDR3 has 14 residues. Germline CDR1 is SGHRS and CDR2 is YFSETQ. CDR3 protein: CTSSLDERREKLFF.

The chain uses TRBV29-1 and TRBJ1-3. CDR1 is SQVTM and CDR2 is ANQGSEA in the germline V gene. The CDR3 sequence is 14 residues long. CDR3 loop: CSVEDVGAGNTIYF.

The chain recombines TRBV4-1 with TRBJ2-1; with no DNA, the TCRdb D assignment of TRBD2 cannot be verified. The CDR3 covers 18 residues. CDR1 and CDR2 (germline): MGHRA, YSYEKL. The CDR3 loop is CASSHTSGRAGGSNEQFF.

The chain couples TRBV20-1 to TRBJ1-5; TCRdb proposes TRBD1, but this gene call is untestable without DNA. The CDR3 is 14 amino acids. Germline V gene sequence: CDR1 DFQATT, CDR2 SNEGSKA (reference sequence). The CDR3 spells CSATRDIPNQPQHF.

This chain connects TRBV20-1 to TRBJ2-1; TCRdb designates TRBD2, a call that cannot be tested without DNA. This CDR3 contains 15 residues. The V gene's germline CDR1 is DFQATT and CDR2 SNEGSKA (reference sequence). The CDR3: CSARTGLAGGGEQFF.

The chain has TRBV4-1 and TRBJ2-3; TCRdb designates TRBD2, a call that cannot be tested without DNA. This CDR3 has 17 amino acids. Germline CDR1 MGHRA, CDR2 YSYEKL. The chain's CDR3 is CASSRRSSGPSTDTQYF.

The rearrangement links TRBV9 to TRBJ2-4; the D call from TCRdb, TRBD1, cannot be confirmed without DNA. The germline V gene encodes CDR1 SGDLS and CDR2 YYNGEE. The CDR3 totals 14 residues. The chain's CDR3 is CASSAGLAENIQYF.

The chain's CDR3 is CASSTYRGTGGYTF. V is TRBV5-6 and J is TRBJ1-2; the D call from TCRdb, TRBD1, cannot be confirmed without DNA. The CDR3 covers 14 residues. The V gene's germline CDR1 is SGHDT and CDR2 YYEEEE.

The chain links TRBV13 to TRBJ2-7; TCRdb's D gene call, TRBD2, goes unchecked for lack of DNA. The V gene's germline CDR1 is PRHDT and CDR2 FYEKMQ (reference sequence). CDR3 size: 16 residues. CDR3 region: CASSSSGTRQSYEQYF.

The chain uses TRBV2 and TRBJ2-5; TCRdb returns TRBD2, unconfirmable since there is no DNA. Per germline, CDR1 SNHLY and CDR2 FYNNEI. The CDR3 is 14 amino acids. CDR3 sequence reads: CASRARRDQETQYF.

The CDR3 is CATSRDRSSNQPQHF. V gene TRBV15 combines with J gene TRBJ1-5. In germline, CDR1 is LNHNV, CDR2 YYDKDF (reference sequence). The CDR3 extends over 15 amino acids.

CDR3 amino acids: CAIRQFSGANVLTF. The chain has TRBV7-6 and TRBJ2-6; the TRBD1 assignment by TCRdb is unverifiable without DNA. The CDR3 contains 14 residues. Germline CDR1 reads SGHVS; CDR2 reads FNYEAQ.

The chain couples TRBV15 to TRBJ1-1. There are 14 residues in the CDR3. CDR1 and CDR2 from the germline V gene are LNHNV and YYDKDF (reference sequence). The CDR3 region is CATSRLQLNTEAFF. Complete variable domain (other parts from reference TRBV15 and TRBJ1-1): DAMVIQNPRYQVTQFGKPVTLSCSQTLNHNVMYWYQQKSSQAPKLLFHYYDKDFNNEADTPDNFQSRRPNTSFCFLDIRSPGLGDTAMYLCATSRLQLNTEAFFGQGTRLTVV.

The chain uses TRBV5-6 and TRBJ1-1; lacking DNA, the TRBD1 call made by TCRdb goes unchecked. Germline CDR1 and CDR2: SGHDT and YYEEEE. The CDR3 length is 15 residues. The chain's CDR3 is CASSFSGQGGAEAFF.

This CDR3 is CSVKGGNTDTQYF. The V and J genes are TRBV29-1 and TRBJ2-3; TCRdb calls TRBD1, which cannot be checked without DNA. This CDR3 comprises 13 residues. The V gene's germline CDR1 is SQVTM and CDR2 ANQGSEA.

V gene TRBV18 combines with J gene TRBJ1-2; no DNA is available, so the TRBD1 call from TCRdb remains unchecked. This CDR3 contains 16 residues. Germline V lookup: CDR1 KGHSH, CDR2 LQKENI. CDR3: CASSPPGQGRDNGYTF. Together with reference TRBV18 and TRBJ1-2, the CDR3 gives the full variable domain: NAGVMQNPRHLVRRRGQEARLRCSPMKGHSHVYWYRQLPEEGLKFMVYLQKENIIDESGMPKERFSAEFPKEGPSILRIQQVVRGDSAAYFCASSPPGQGRDNGYTFGSGTRLTVV.

This chain joins TRBV7-2 and TRBJ2-1; TCRdb outputs TRBD1, but without DNA this stays unchecked. The germline CDR1 and CDR2 sequences are SGHTA and FQGNSA. The CDR3 consists of 16 residues. The chain's CDR3 is CASSLPRLTYINEQFF. Full variable domain (missing parts from reference TRBV7-2 and TRBJ2-1): GAGVSQSPSNKVTEKGKDVELRCDPISGHTALYWYRQSLGQGLEFLIYFQGNSAPDKSGLPSDRFSAERTGGSVSTLTIQRTQQEDSAVYLCASSLPRLTYINEQFFGPGTRLTVL.

CDR3: CASSFSGVTDTQYF. This chain connects TRBV7-2 to TRBJ2-3; the D call of TRBD1 rests on TCRdb alone, since no DNA is present to check it. The CDR3 totals 14 residues. CDR1 is SGHTA, CDR2 FQGNSA, per germline.

J is TRBJ2-5 and V is TRBV29-1; checking the TCRdb D call of TRBD1 is not possible without DNA. This CDR3 contains 13 residues. Germline CDR1 reads SQVTM; CDR2 reads ANQGSEA. This CDR3 reads CSVGSGSGETQYF.

The chain has TRBV13 and TRBJ1-2. This CDR3 comprises 14 residues. Per germline, CDR1 PRHDT and CDR2 FYEKMQ (reference sequence). The CDR3 sequence is CASSLGRGLEGYTF.

The chain has TRBV2 and TRBJ1-1. This CDR3 region has 13 residues. CDR1 and CDR2 (germline): SNHLY, FYNNEI. This CDR3 reads CASSEMGRDEAFF.

The J gene is TRBJ2-5, the V gene TRBV9; without DNA, the TCRdb call of TRBD1 cannot be checked. The CDR3 loop spans 14 amino acids. Germline values: CDR1 SGDLS, CDR2 YYNGEE. The CDR3 loop reads CASSASGGRETQYF.

The gene calls are TRBV20-1 and TRBJ2-7; absent DNA, TCRdb's TRBD2 call cannot be checked. This CDR3 is 15 amino acids long. Germline V gene lookup returns CDR1 DFQATT and CDR2 SNEGSKA (reference sequence). CDR3: CSARGEGLAGVEQYF.

J is TRBJ2-2 and V is TRBV12-3 or TRBV12-4; the D call from TCRdb, TRBD2, cannot be confirmed without DNA. This CDR3 has 17 amino acids. CDR3 region: CASSSQPLAGGPRELFF.

The chain is built from TRBV3-1 and TRBJ2-2. Germline CDR1 reads LGHDT; CDR2 reads YNNKEL (reference sequence). The CDR3 sequence is 14 residues long. The CDR3 reads CASSQVGNTGELFF.